The TCR beta chain under discussion was sequenced for a study of PD-1 blockade in classical Hodgkin lymphoma. Method: immunoSEQ multiplex PCR; TCRdb's copy keeps in-frame clones and lacks some. The sample has 7,500 to 9,500 clones; roughly 89% are singletons. Time point in this sample: cycle 4 day 1 (C4D1), after about 6 weeks of nivolumab. After autologous stem cell transplantation all patients relapsed, and prior brentuximab vedotin exposure differed between cohorts. By sample share, this clone is large. Its specificity is not known. Whole-study findings and limits: Complete responders' baseline diversity resembled that of newly diagnosed patients.

This clonotype was sampled from a human donor with classical Hodgkin lymphoma. The sample was peripheral blood mononuclear cells (PBMCs), taken before the fourth cycle of nivolumab.

In DNA, the CDR3 is TGTGCCAGCAGTCAGGGAGATACGCAGTATTTT. Amino acid sequence: CASSQGDTQYF. This chain joins TRBV25-1 and TRBJ2-3, with a tentative D call TRBD1 (5 bases). Germline CDR1 is MGHDK and CDR2 is SYGVNS. The V end was cut by 5 bases, the J end by 5 bases, with 5 bases between. CDR3 length: 11 residues.